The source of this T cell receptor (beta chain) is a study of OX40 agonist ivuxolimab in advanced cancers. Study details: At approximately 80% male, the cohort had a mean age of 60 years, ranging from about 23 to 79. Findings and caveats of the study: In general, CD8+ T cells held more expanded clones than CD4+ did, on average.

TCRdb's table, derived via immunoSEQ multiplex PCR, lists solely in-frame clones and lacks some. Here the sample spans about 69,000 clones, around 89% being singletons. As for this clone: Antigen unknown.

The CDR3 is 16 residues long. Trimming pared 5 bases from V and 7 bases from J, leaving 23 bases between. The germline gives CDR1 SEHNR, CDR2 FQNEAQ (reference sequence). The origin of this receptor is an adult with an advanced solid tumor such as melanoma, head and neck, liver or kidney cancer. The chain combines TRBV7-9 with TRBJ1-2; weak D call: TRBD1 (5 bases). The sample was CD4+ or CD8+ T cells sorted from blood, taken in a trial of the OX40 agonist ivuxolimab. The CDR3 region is CASSPQEGFVPGGYTF. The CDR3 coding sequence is TGTGCCAGCAGCCCACAGGAGGGGTTCGTGCCAGGTGGCTACACCTTC.